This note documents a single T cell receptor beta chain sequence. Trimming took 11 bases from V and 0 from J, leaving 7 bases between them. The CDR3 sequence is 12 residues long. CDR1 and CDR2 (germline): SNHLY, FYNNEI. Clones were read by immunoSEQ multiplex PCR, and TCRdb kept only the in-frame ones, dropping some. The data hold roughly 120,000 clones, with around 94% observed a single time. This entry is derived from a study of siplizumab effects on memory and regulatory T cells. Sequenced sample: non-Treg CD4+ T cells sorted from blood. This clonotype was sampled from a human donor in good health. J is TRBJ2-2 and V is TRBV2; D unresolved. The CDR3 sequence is CAVGSNTGELFF. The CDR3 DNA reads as TGTGCCGTGGGGTCGAACACCGGGGAGCTGTTTTTT.